Here is one T cell receptor beta chain with its context. Its specificity is unknown. Reverse transcription of about 0.45 to 1 ug RNA was performed with random hexamers. MiXCR, run by TCRdb on the immunoSEQ multiplex PCR reads, gives a single entry per CDR3 protein. The sample includes 150,000 to 200,000 distinct CDR3 sequences, approximately 94% of them seen just once. This CDR3 is built from 12 residues. The data were obtained in a study of CD8 T cells in Susac syndrome. Overall study findings and caveats: As acknowledged by the study, its TCR sequencing and HLA analysis included a relatively small number of individuals.

TCR beta sequences were obtained from blood CD8+ and CD4+ T cells. Treatment-naive patients with stable or active relapsing-remitting disease served as multiple sclerosis controls. This clonotype originated in a human donor with multiple sclerosis. V and J are TRBV12-3 or TRBV12-4 and TRBJ1-3; the D is unclear. The sequenced material came from CD4+ T cells from PBMCs. CDR3 in amino acids: CAGAFSGNTIYF. The CDR3 bases are TGTGCGGGTGCTTTCTCTGGAAACACCATATATTTT.